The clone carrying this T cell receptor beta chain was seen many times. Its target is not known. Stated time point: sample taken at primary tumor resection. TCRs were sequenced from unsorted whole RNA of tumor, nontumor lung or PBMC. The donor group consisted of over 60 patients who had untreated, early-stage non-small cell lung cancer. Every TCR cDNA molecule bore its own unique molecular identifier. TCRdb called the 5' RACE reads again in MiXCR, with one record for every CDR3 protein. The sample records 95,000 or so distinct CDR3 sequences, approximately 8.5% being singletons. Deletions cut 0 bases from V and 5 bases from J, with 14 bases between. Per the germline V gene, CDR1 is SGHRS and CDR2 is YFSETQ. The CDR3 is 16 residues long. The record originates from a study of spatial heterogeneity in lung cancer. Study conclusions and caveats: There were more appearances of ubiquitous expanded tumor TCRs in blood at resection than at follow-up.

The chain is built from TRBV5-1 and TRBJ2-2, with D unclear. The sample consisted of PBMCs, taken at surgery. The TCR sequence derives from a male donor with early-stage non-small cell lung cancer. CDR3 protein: CASSLGQGSATGELFF. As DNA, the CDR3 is TGCGCCAGCAGCTTGGGACAAGGATCCGCAACCGGGGAGCTGTTTTTT.